These 28 T cell receptor beta chains were all obtained from the same sample, sequenced in a study of CD8 T cells in ankylosing spondylitis. One entry per CDR3 protein, called by TCRdb with MiXCR from the 5' RACE reads. The profile shows about 540,000 distinct CDR3 sequences, 10% to 15% of them singletons. Findings of the study overall: Ankylosing spondylitis blood seemed to carry a telltale TCR beta motif made of several highly homologous variants.

These receptors are not linked to any known antigen. The sequenced sample consisted of blood, either unsorted or a sorted T cell fraction (not recorded which). These receptors were obtained from a male donor with ankylosing spondylitis.

This clonotype was recorded many times. The rearrangement uses TRBV29-1 and TRBJ2-2, with unresolved D. The ends were cut back, 4 bases at V and 2 bases at J, with 11 bases in the middle. This CDR3 region has 14 residues. Per germline, CDR1 SQVTM and CDR2 ANQGSEA. The CDR3 nucleotides read TGCAGCGTTGTGTATAGCCTTAACACCGGGGAGCTGTTTTTT. It yields the protein CSVVYSLNTGELFF.

This chain connects TRBV3-1 to TRBJ1-2, with 8 bases that match TRBD1. Germline V gene data show CDR1 as LGHDT and CDR2 as YNNKEL (reference sequence). V trimming: 1 base; J trimming: 1 base; junction bases outside the gene matches: 11. There are 18 residues in the CDR3. CDR3: CASSQGFGTGLINYGYTF. CDR3 nucleotide sequence: TGTGCCAGCAGCCAAGGATTCGGGACAGGCCTTATTAACTATGGCTACACCTTC.

This clonotype was observed a handful of times. The chain has TRBV7-2 and TRBJ2-3; D might be TRBD2 (5 bases). The germline CDR1 and CDR2 sequences are SGHTA and FQGNSA. The V end lost 7 bases, the J end lost 0 bases, and 14 bases lay between the germline ends. This CDR3 is built from 15 residues. This chain's CDR3 is CASTPSGLSTDTQYF. In DNA form, the CDR3 reads TGTGCCAGCACCCCTAGTGGACTGAGCACAGATACGCAGTATTTT.

This clonotype has at least ten counts. The gene calls are TRBV20-1 and TRBJ2-1; 7 nucleotides match TRBD2. The length of the CDR3 is 12 residues. Germline CDR1 is DFQATT and CDR2 is SNEGSKA (reference sequence). V was pared by 1 base and J by 6 bases, with 0 bases of the junction left unmatched. The CDR3 DNA reads as TGCAGTGCTAGAGGGGAGGGCAATGAGCAGTTCTTC. Its protein is CSARGEGNEQFF.

The V gene is TRBV12-3 or TRBV12-4, the J gene TRBJ1-1; D is unresolved. Trimming removed 0 bases from V and 8 bases from J, with 4 bases in between. The CDR3 has 11 residues. CDR3 in amino acids: CASSLANEAFF. The CDR3 nucleotides are TGTGCCAGCAGTTTAGCGAACGAAGCTTTCTTT.

This chain uses TRBV11-2 with TRBJ2-7; weak D call: TRBD2 (6 bases). CDR3 size: 15 residues. The V gene lost 3 bases and the J gene lost 1 base, with 13 bases spanning the gap. Germline V lookup: CDR1 SGHAT, CDR2 FQNNGV. For the CDR3, the DNA is TGTGCCAGCAGCTTGGGACTGGCCATGTCCTACGAGCAGTACGTC. Protein: CASSLGLAMSYEQYV.

There are a few counts of this clonotype. This chain connects TRBV28 to TRBJ1-3; D unresolved. The V gene's germline CDR1 is MDHEN and CDR2 SYDVKM. The CDR3 contains 13 residues. Trimming left V 6 bases short and J 0 bases short, with 6 bases between. CDR3 DNA sequence: TGTGCCAGCAGGGTACTCTCTGGAAACACCATATATTTT. Protein sequence: CASRVLSGNTIYF.

This clonotype appeared a few times. This chain connects TRBV5-6 to TRBJ1-1; the match to TRBD1 covers 8 bases. The CDR3 loop spans 12 amino acids. The V gene end was trimmed by 4 bases and the J gene end by 11 bases; junction bases not matched to a gene: 7. Per the germline V gene, CDR1 is SGHDT and CDR2 is YYEEEE. The CDR3 loop is CASSRTGFWAFF. CDR3 bases: TGTGCCAGCAGCCGGACAGGGTTTTGGGCTTTCTTT.

The chain uses TRBV24-1 and TRBJ2-7; the D is unclear. Germline V gene sequence: CDR1 KGHDR, CDR2 SFDVKD. The CDR3 contains 14 residues. Trimming pared 3 bases from V and 2 bases from J, leaving 10 bases between. The CDR3 coding sequence is TGTGCCACCAGTGATCGAATGGCCCCCTACGAGCAGTACTTC. This gives the protein CATSDRMAPYEQYF.

In its sample, this clonotype was seen many times. The chain joins TRBV4-1 to TRBJ2-3; 9 bases match TRBD2. The CDR3 contains 17 residues. Germline V gene lookup returns CDR1 MGHRA and CDR2 YSYEKL. J lost 0 bases, V lost 0 bases, and 4 bases had no gene match. The CDR3 nucleotides are TGCGCCAGCAGCCAAGACGTCACTAGCGGGAGCACAGATACGCAGTATTTT. Protein product: CASSQDVTSGSTDTQYF.

The chain is built from TRBV6-1 and TRBJ2-6; D possibly corresponds to TRBD1 (5 bases). CDR1 and CDR2 (germline): MNHNS, SASEGT. The CDR3 is 15 amino acids. The V end lost 5 bases, the J end lost 0 bases, and 8 bases lay between the germline ends. The CDR3 DNA sequence: TGTGCCAGCAGTAATAGGGGCTCTGGGGCCAACGTCCTGACTTTC. Encoded protein: CASSNRGSGANVLTF.

The rearrangement links TRBV20-1 to TRBJ2-2, with 7 bases lining up with TRBD1. J lost 4 bases, V lost 5 bases, and 10 bases had no gene match. CDR1 and CDR2 (germline): DFQATT, SNEGSKA (reference sequence). CDR3 length: 15 residues. CDR3 sequence (DNA): TGCAGTGCTGGATCGGGACAGCTTCCCACCGGGGAGCTGTTTTTT. Translated: CSAGSGQLPTGELFF.

The CDR3 here is CASSLGGQANTEAFF. Here the CDR3 DNA reads TGTGCCAGCAGCTTAGGGGGACAGGCGAACACTGAAGCTTTCTTT. The gene calls are TRBV11-3 and TRBJ1-1; 8 nucleotides line up with TRBD1. CDR1 is SGHNT and CDR2 is YENEEA in the germline V gene. There are 15 residues in the CDR3. J lost 1 base, V lost 1 base, and 2 bases had no gene match.

The sample holds a few counts of this clonotype. The CDR3: CASSQVKDYGYTF. The DNA for the CDR3 is TGTGCCAGCAGCCAAGTAAAAGACTATGGCTACACCTTC. The rearrangement uses TRBV3-1 and TRBJ1-2; D gene uncertain. V lost 1 base and J lost 3, with 6 bases in between. The CDR3 totals 13 residues. CDR1 is LGHDT and CDR2 is YNNKEL in the germline V gene (reference sequence).

This clonotype has more than one count but fewer than ten. CDR3 residues: CASSDPGQVNTEAFF. Written as DNA, the CDR3 is TGTGCCAGCAGCGACCCGGGACAGGTGAACACTGAAGCTTTCTTT. V is TRBV6-1 and J is TRBJ1-1, with TRBD1 matching 8 bases. This CDR3 comprises 15 residues. Germline lookup yields CDR1 MNHNS and CDR2 SASEGT. V dropped 6 bases and J dropped 0; count of bases not matched to a gene: 6.

V and J are TRBV9 and TRBJ2-7; no definite D call. This CDR3 is 13 amino acids long. With 2 bases removed from V and 2 bases from J, the gap between germline ends came to 8 bases. The germline V gene has CDR1 SGDLS and CDR2 YYNGEE. For the CDR3, the DNA is TGTGCCAGCAGCGTCGATCCGACCTACGAGCAGTACTTC. Amino acid sequence: CASSVDPTYEQYF.

This clonotype has only a few counts. V and J are TRBV10-3 and TRBJ2-7; D might be TRBD1 (6 bases). CDR3 length equals 13 residues. Germline assignment: CDR1 ENHRY and CDR2 SYGVKD. The V end lost 4 bases, the J end lost 1 base, and 8 bases lay between the germline ends. In nucleotides, the CDR3 is TGTGCCATCAGTGTAGGGACATCCTACGAGCAGTACGTC. This translates into CAISVGTSYEQYV.

The table lists this clonotype with a few counts. The DNA of the CDR3 is TGTGCCAGCACAACAGGGGGTCAGCCCCAGCATTTT. Protein sequence: CASTTGGQPQHF. The rearrangement uses TRBV6-6 and TRBJ1-5; 8 positions match TRBD1. The CDR3 sequence is 12 residues long. Germline V gene sequence: CDR1 MNHNY, CDR2 SVGAGI (reference sequence). The V gene end was trimmed by 7 bases and the J gene end by 6 bases; junction bases not matched to a gene: 2.

This clonotype was detected ten times or more. The chain carries TRBV5-1 and TRBJ2-1; possible D gene TRBD1, 6 bases. Trimming removed 3 bases from V and 10 bases from J, with 14 bases in between. CDR1 SGHRS and CDR2 YFSETQ come from the germline V gene. This CDR3 spans 13 amino acids. As DNA, the CDR3 is TGCGCCAGCAGCTACGGACAGCAGGGCGAGCAGTTCTTC. It encodes CASSYGQQGEQFF. The full variable domain, rest sourced from reference TRBV5-1 and TRBJ2-1, is KAGVTQTPRYLIKTRGQQVTLSCSPISGHRSVSWYQQTPGQGLQFLFEYFSETQRNKGNFPGRFSGRQFSNSRSEMNVSTLELGDSALYLCASSYGQQGEQFFGPGTRLTVL.

V gene TRBV6-2 or TRBV6-3 combines with J gene TRBJ2-1; unclear D gene. The V gene lost 8 bases and the J gene lost 15 bases, with 14 bases spanning the gap. The germline V gene has CDR1 MNHEY and CDR2 SVGEGT. This CDR3 has 10 amino acids. Written as DNA, the CDR3 is TGTGCCAGCGGTACGAGGACGGGGTTCTTC. Its protein product is CASGTRTGFF.

This clonotype has ten or more counts. V and J are TRBV7-9 and TRBJ2-1, with a tentative D call TRBD1 (5 bases). The germline CDR1 and CDR2 sequences are SEHNR and FQNEAQ (reference sequence). Trimming removed 3 bases at V and 10 bases at J, with 10 bases between. The CDR3 covers 12 residues. The DNA of the CDR3 is TGTGCCAGCAGCTTGACAGCCTGGGAGCAGTTCTTC. This codes for CASSLTAWEQFF.

This clonotype was seen only a few times. V gene TRBV5-1 combines with J gene TRBJ2-3; weak D call: TRBD2 (6 bases). The CDR3 sequence is 15 residues long. Germline CDR1 SGHRS, CDR2 YFSETQ. Trimming took off 2 bases at V and 2 bases at J, with 12 bases between the two ends. CDR3 loop: CASSFGTGFTDTQYF. CDR3 in DNA: TGCGCCAGCAGCTTCGGGACTGGGTTCACAGATACGCAGTATTTT.

The rearrangement joins TRBV3-1 to TRBJ2-3; D gene ambiguous. CDR1 is LGHDT, CDR2 YNNKEL, per germline (reference sequence). Trimming shortened V by 5 bases and J by 5 bases, and 14 bases separated the two germline ends. The CDR3 is made up of 14 amino acids. The CDR3 coding sequence is TGTGCCAGCAGCGCCGGCCATGGCGGAGATACGCAGTATTTT. This encodes CASSAGHGGDTQYF.

This clonotype was detected only a few times. The V and J genes are TRBV3-1 and TRBJ1-1, with TRBD1 matching over 7 bases. V lost 5 bases and J lost 4; bases outside the gene matches: 4. The V gene's germline CDR1 is LGHDT and CDR2 YNNKEL (reference sequence). The CDR3 is 13 residues long. The CDR3 DNA reads TGTGCCAGCAGCTTACACAGGGGCACTGAAGCTTTCTTT. Residues: CASSLHRGTEAFF.

This chain connects TRBV7-9 to TRBJ1-2, with D unresolved. In germline, CDR1 is SEHNR, CDR2 FQNEAQ (reference sequence). V lost 4 bases and J lost 14, with 11 bases in between. This CDR3 has 10 amino acids. CDR3 DNA sequence: TGTGCCAGCAGCTCCCCTAACGGAACCTTC. Translated: CASSSPNGTF.

In this sample, this clonotype turned up many times. The V gene is TRBV12-3 or TRBV12-4, the J gene TRBJ2-3; D gene ambiguous. Between the trimmed V and J ends, which lost 4 bases and 0 bases, there was a span of 5 bases. This CDR3 has 13 residues. CDR3 sequence: CASSYASTDTQYF. CDR3 nucleotides: TGTGCCAGCAGTTACGCTAGCACAGATACGCAGTATTTT.

This clonotype was recorded at least ten times. This chain links TRBV3-1 with TRBJ2-1, with 12 bases aligning to TRBD2. V lost 4 bases, J lost 4 bases, and 5 bases stayed unmatched. The germline V gene encodes CDR1 LGHDT and CDR2 YNNKEL (reference sequence). CDR3 length: 16 amino acids. The CDR3 here is CASSPRTSGTYNEQFF. CDR3 nucleotide sequence: TGTGCCAGCAGCCCTAGGACTAGCGGGACGTACAATGAGCAGTTCTTC.

In its sample, this clonotype was seen many times. The chain couples TRBV6-2 or TRBV6-3 to TRBJ2-4, with TRBD2 matching over 9 bases. Trimming at V came to 7 bases and at J to 8 bases, leaving 9 bases not matched to a gene. CDR1 is MNHEY and CDR2 is SVGEGT in the germline V gene. The CDR3 extends over 14 amino acids. The CDR3 DNA sequence: TGTGCCAGCAAAGCGGGGACTAGCATGGACATTCAGTACTTC. Its translation: CASKAGTSMDIQYF.